This is a list of T cell receptor beta chains from one sample in a study of blood T cell repertoires in COVID-19. Measured with immunoSEQ multiplex PCR; TCRdb has only the in-frame clones, and not every one. The sample carries hundreds of thousands of clones, around 88% recorded once. The sample taken for sequencing was peripheral blood. The receptors were gathered from a woman aged 50 to 60 with COVID-19, enrolled during active disease. Both conserved end residues are part of each CDR3. A D gene is named only where the DNA matches it firmly. Only part of the rows carry a size: once, few, many, or a class if the clone is expanded.

>-|13|TRBV12-3/TRBV12-4|few|TRBJ1-5
CASSPNRNQPQHF
TGTGCCAGCAGCCCTAACAGGAATCAGCCCCAGCATTTT
>-|15|TRBV10-3|-|TRBJ1-2
CAISDKGQGLSGYTF
TGTGCCATCAGTGATAAAGGGCAGGGGCTTAGTGGCTACACCTTC
>TRBD1|13|TRBV24-1|-|TRBJ2-7
CATSEYTGGEQYF
TGTGCCACCAGTGAGTACACAGGGGGCGAGCAGTACTTC
>-|16|TRBV1|-|TRBJ1-2
CTSSQQGAQTGLGYTF
TGCACCAGCAGCCAGCAGGGGGCGCAGACAGGGTTGGGCTACACCTTC
>TRBD2|14|TRBV7-9|-|TRBJ2-3
CASSRTSGSDTQYF
TGTGCCAGCAGCCGGACTAGCGGGTCAGATACGCAGTATTTT
>-|14|TRBV19|-|TRBJ1-2
CASRPGGQVSGYTF
TGTGCCAGTAGACCCGGGGGGCAAGTGAGTGGCTACACCTTC
>TRBD2|17|TRBV19|-|TRBJ2-3
CASSPGTSFLGTDTQYF
TGTGCCAGTAGTCCCGGGACTAGCTTCCTTGGAACAGATACGCAGTATTTT
>-|16|TRBV5-1|-|TRBJ1-1
CASSPRLRQGGSEAFF
TGCGCCAGCAGCCCCCGGCTGCGGCAGGGTGGAAGTGAAGCTTTCTTT
>-|13|TRBV6-5|-|TRBJ1-3
CASRRGSGNTIYF
TGTGCCAGCCGGCGGGGATCCGGAAACACCATATATTTT
>-|14|TRBV28|-|TRBJ1-1
CASSLADRITEAFF
TGTGCCAGCAGTTTAGCCGACAGAATCACTGAAGCTTTCTTT
>-|12|TRBV6-5|-|TRBJ2-7
CASSRQPGEQYF
TGTGCCAGCAGTAGACAGCCCGGGGAGCAGTACTTC
>TRBD1|15|TRBV6-1|-|TRBJ1-1
CASSERGGLNTEAFF
TGTGCCAGCAGTGAACGAGGGGGCCTGAACACTGAAGCTTTCTTT
>-|12|TRBV5-1|-|TRBJ1-1
CASTREGGEAFF
TGCGCCAGCACCCGTGAAGGGGGTGAAGCTTTCTTT
>-|15|TRBV6-5|-|TRBJ1-1
CASSLARVGGTEAFF
TGTGCCAGCAGTTTAGCCCGCGTGGGGGGCACTGAAGCTTTCTTT
>-|14|TRBV29-1|-|TRBJ2-3
CSVEEERGTDTQYF
TGCAGCGTTGAAGAGGAGCGTGGCACAGATACGCAGTATTTT
>TRBD2|14|TRBV30|-|TRBJ2-3
CACSSGGSSDTQYF
TGTGCCTGTAGTAGCGGGGGGAGTTCAGATACGCAGTATTTT
>-|11|TRBV30|-|TRBJ2-2
CAWSLTGELFF
TGTGCCTGGAGTTTAACCGGGGAGCTGTTTTTT
>-|14|TRBV6-5|-|TRBJ1-5
CASRKSQSNQPQHF
TGTGCCAGCAGGAAAAGCCAAAGCAATCAGCCCCAGCATTTT
>-|14|TRBV5-1|-|TRBJ2-3
CASSSYSDTDTQYF
TGCGCCAGCAGCTCATACAGTGACACAGATACGCAGTATTTT
>TRBD1|13|TRBV27|-|TRBJ2-7
CASSWTGVHEQYF
TGTGCCAGCAGTTGGACAGGGGTCCACGAGCAGTACTTC
>-|16|TRBV7-9|-|TRBJ2-1
CASTLGSGAPYNEQFF
TGTGCCAGCACCCTCGGGAGCGGCGCCCCCTACAATGAGCAGTTCTTC
>-|13|TRBV10-3|-|TRBJ2-5
CAISEREQETQYF
TGTGCCATCAGTGAGCGTGAGCAAGAGACCCAGTACTTC
>TRBD2|18|TRBV11-2|-|TRBJ2-3
CASSPRGSGGAGGDTQYF
TGTGCCAGCAGCCCCCGTGGGAGCGGGGGGGCCGGGGGAGATACGCAGTATTTT
>TRBD2|14|TRBV29-1|-|TRBJ2-1
CSVEMSGGPSEQFF
TGCAGCGTTGAAATGTCGGGGGGGCCGTCTGAGCAGTTCTTC
>-|11|TRBV13|-|TRBJ2-3
CASSFGDTQYF
TGTGCCAGCAGCTTCGGAGATACGCAGTATTTT
>-|14|TRBV2|once|TRBJ1-2
CASSGAKSMAGYTF
TGTGCCAGCAGTGGGGCAAAGAGCATGGCGGGGTACACCTTC
>-|11|TRBV29-1|-|TRBJ1-2
CSAPGSYGYTF
TGCAGCGCCCCCGGGAGCTATGGCTACACCTTC
>-|14|TRBV6-5|-|TRBJ1-2
CASSYSRSELGYTF
TGTGCCAGCAGTTACTCAAGGTCGGAGCTAGGCTACACCTTC
>TRBD2|17|TRBV5-4|-|TRBJ2-3
CASSSALAGGFTDTQYF
TGTGCCAGCAGCTCGGCCCTAGCGGGGGGCTTCACAGATACGCAGTATTTT
>-|12|TRBV7-8|once|TRBJ2-5
CASRRGAETQYF
TGTGCCAGCAGACGGGGGGCAGAGACCCAGTACTTC
>-|14|TRBV5-1|-|TRBJ2-3
CASSLQRSADTQYF
TGCGCCAGCAGCCTTCAGCGCTCGGCGGATACGCAGTATTTT
>-|12|TRBV5-1|-|TRBJ1-3
CASSIPGNTIYF
TGCGCCAGCAGCATTCCGGGAAACACCATATATTTT
>-|14|TRBV11-3|-|TRBJ2-2
CASSSSRGTGELFF
TGTGCCAGCAGCTCCTCCAGGGGAACCGGGGAGCTGTTTTTT
>-|13|TRBV29-1|-|TRBJ1-1
CSVENPGGTEAFF
TGCAGCGTTGAGAACCCCGGCGGGACTGAAGCTTTCTTT
>TRBD1|15|TRBV7-9|-|TRBJ1-5
CASSLTRDSHQPQHF
TGTGCCAGCAGCTTGACCCGGGACAGCCATCAGCCCCAGCATTTT
>-|14|TRBV11-2|few|TRBJ1-3
CASSLEASGNTIYF
TGTGCCAGCAGCCTCGAGGCCTCTGGAAACACCATATATTTT
>TRBD1|13|TRBV28|-|TRBJ2-1
CASSVDRGNEQFF
TGTGCCAGCAGTGTGGACAGGGGTAATGAGCAGTTCTTC
>-|16|TRBV19|-|TRBJ1-5
CASSLEGWAGNQPQHF
TGTGCCAGTAGCCTCGAGGGTTGGGCTGGGAATCAGCCCCAGCATTTT
>-|15|TRBV19|-|TRBJ2-3
CASSMVPGTSDTQYF
TGTGCCAGTAGTATGGTACCAGGAACCTCGGATACGCAGTATTTT
>-|14|TRBV30|-|TRBJ1-3
CATPVRGSGNTIYF
TGTGCCACCCCGGTCCGGGGCTCTGGAAACACCATATATTTT
>-|14|TRBV19|-|TRBJ1-1
CASSILRTGTEAFF
TGTGCCAGTAGTATACTCCGAACGGGCACTGAAGCTTTCTTT